This record covers a single TCR beta chain. Its antigen is currently unknown. TCRdb's copy holds only in-frame clones and misses some; the assay was immunoSEQ multiplex PCR. The sample comprises 150,000 to 200,000 clones, about 92% of which are singletons, and approximately 5.9% rests with the top ten. Germline V lookup: CDR1 SGHAT, CDR2 FQNNGV. The V gene lost 0 bases and the J gene lost 2 bases, with 8 bases spanning the gap. The CDR3 length is 15 residues. The source of the sample is a study of T cell responses to AZD1222 COVID-19 vaccine. The study, taken as a whole, reports: Clonal diversity may have been underestimated, and the donors were mostly white British, with more females than males.

The chain recombines TRBV11-2 with TRBJ1-5; no clear D gene. Sequencing used peripheral blood, obtained 28 days after the second AZD1222 dose. The TCR was taken from an adult who received the AZD1222 COVID-19 vaccine. CDR3 sequence (DNA): TGTGCCAGCAGCTTAGAGGGTGTCGGCAATCAGCCCCAGCATTTT. Translation: CASSLEGVGNQPQHF.